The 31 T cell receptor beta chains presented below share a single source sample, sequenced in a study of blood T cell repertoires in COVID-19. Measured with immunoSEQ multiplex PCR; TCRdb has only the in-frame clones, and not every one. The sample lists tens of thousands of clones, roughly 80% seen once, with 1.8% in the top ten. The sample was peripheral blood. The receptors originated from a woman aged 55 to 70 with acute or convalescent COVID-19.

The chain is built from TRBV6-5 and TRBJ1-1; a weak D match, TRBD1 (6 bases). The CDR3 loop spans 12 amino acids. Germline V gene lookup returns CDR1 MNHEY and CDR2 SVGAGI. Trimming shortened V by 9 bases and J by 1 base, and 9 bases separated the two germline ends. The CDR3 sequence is CASPTGNTEAFF. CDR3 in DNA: TGTGCCAGTCCGACAGGGAACACTGAAGCTTTCTTT.

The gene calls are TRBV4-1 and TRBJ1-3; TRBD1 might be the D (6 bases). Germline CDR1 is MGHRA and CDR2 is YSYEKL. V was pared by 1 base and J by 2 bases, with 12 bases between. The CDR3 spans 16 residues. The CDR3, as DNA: TGCGCCAGCAGCCAAGTTTTGACAGGAACTGGAAACACCATATATTTT. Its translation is CASSQVLTGTGNTIYF.

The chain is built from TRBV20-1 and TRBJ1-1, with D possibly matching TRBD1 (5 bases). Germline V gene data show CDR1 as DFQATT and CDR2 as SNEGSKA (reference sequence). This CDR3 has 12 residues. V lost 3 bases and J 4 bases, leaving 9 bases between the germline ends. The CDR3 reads CSASSGLTEAFF. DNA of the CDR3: TGCAGTGCTAGTTCAGGGCTCACTGAAGCTTTCTTT.

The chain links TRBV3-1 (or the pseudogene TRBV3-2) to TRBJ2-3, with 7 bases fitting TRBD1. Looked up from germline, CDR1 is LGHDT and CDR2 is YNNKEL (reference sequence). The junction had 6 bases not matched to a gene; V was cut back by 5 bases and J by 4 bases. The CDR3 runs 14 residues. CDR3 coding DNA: TGTGCCAGCAGCTTCCGACAGGGCGCAGATACGCAGTATTTT. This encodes CASSFRQGADTQYF.

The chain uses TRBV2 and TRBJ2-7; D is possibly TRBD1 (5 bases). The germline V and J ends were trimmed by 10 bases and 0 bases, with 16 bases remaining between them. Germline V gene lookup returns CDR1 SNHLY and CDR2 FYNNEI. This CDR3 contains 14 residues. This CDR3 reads CATQTVRTSYEQYF. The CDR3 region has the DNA TGTGCCACCCAGACAGTAAGAACCTCCTACGAGCAGTACTTC.

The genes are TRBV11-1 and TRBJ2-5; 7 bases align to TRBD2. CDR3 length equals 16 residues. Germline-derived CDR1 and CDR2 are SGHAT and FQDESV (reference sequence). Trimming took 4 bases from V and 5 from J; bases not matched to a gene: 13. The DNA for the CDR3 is TGTGCCAGCAGCTCCCATCCCCTAGCGGAAATGGAGACCCAGTACTTC. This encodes CASSSHPLAEMETQYF.

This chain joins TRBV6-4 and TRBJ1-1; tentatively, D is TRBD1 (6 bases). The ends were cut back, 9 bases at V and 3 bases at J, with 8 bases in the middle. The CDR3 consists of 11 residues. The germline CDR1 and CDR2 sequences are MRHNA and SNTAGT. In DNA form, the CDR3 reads TGTGCCAGACGGACAGACACTGAAGCTTTCTTT. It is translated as CARRTDTEAFF.

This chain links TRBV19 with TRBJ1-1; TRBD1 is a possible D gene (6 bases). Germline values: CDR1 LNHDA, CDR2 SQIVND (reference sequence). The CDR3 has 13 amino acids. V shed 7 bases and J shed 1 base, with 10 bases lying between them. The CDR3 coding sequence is TGTGCCAGTAACCTGGACAGGAACACTGAAGCTTTCTTT. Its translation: CASNLDRNTEAFF.

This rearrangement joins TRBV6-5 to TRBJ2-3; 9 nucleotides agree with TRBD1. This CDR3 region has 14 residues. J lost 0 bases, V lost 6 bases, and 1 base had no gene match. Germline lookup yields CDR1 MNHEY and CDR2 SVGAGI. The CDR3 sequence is CASRDRGSTDTQYF. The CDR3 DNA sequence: TGTGCCAGCAGGGACAGGGGTAGCACAGATACGCAGTATTTT.

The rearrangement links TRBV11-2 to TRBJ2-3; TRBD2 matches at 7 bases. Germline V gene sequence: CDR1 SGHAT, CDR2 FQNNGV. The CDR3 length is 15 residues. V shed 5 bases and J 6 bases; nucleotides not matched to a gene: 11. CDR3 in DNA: TGTGCCAGCAGCCTTCCGCCGGGAGGTTTGGATACGCAGTATTTT. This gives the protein CASSLPPGGLDTQYF.

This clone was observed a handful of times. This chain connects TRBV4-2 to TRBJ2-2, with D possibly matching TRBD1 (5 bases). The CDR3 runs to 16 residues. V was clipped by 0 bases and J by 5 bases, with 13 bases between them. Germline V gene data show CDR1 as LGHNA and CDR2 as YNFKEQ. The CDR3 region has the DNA TGTGCCAGCAGCCAAGATTTCAGGGTCCCTACCGGGGAGCTGTTTTTT. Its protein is CASSQDFRVPTGELFF.

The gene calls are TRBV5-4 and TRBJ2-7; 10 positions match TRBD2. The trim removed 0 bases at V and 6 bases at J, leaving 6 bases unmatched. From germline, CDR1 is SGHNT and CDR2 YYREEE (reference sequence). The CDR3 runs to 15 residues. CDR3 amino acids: CASSLEASGSLEQYF. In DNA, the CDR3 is TGTGCCAGCAGCTTGGAGGCTAGCGGGAGTCTCGAGCAGTACTTC.

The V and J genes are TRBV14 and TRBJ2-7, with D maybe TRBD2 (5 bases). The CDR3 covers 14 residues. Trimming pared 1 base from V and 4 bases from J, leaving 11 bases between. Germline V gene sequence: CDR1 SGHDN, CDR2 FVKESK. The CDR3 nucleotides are TGTGCCAGCAGCCAAGGTCCTAGCAGATACGAGCAGTACTTC. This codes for CASSQGPSRYEQYF. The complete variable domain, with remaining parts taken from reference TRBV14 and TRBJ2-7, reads EAGVTQFPSHSVIEKGQTVTLRCDPISGHDNLYWYRRVMGKEIKFLLHFVKESKQDESGMPNNRFLAERTGGTYSTLKVQPAELEDSGVYFCASSQGPSRYEQYFGPGTRLTVT.

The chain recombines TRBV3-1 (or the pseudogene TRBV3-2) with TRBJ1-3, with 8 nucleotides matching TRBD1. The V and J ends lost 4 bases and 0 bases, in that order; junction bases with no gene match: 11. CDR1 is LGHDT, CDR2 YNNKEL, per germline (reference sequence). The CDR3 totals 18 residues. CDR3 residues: CASSPRTGTGGSGNTIYF. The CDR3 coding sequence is TGTGCCAGCAGCCCTCGGACAGGGACAGGAGGCTCTGGAAACACCATATATTTT.

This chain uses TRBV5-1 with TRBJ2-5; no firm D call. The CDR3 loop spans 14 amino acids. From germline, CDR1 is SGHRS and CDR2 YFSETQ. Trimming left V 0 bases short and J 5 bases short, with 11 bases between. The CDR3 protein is CASSLGPSEETQYF. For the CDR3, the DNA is TGCGCCAGCAGCTTGGGTCCCTCTGAGGAGACCCAGTACTTC.

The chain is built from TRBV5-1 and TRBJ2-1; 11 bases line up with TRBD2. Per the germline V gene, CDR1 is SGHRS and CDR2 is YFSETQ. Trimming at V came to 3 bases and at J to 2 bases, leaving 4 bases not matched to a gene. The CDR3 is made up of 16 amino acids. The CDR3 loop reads CASSYGTSGTYNEQFF. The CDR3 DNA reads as TGCGCCAGCAGCTACGGGACTAGCGGAACCTACAATGAGCAGTTCTTC.

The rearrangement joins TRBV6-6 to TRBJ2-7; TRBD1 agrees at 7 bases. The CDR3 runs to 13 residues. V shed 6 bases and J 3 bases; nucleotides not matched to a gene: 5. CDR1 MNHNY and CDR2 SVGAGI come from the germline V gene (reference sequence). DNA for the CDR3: TGTGCCAGCAGCCCCAGGGACAGCTACGAGCAGTACTTC. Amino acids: CASSPRDSYEQYF.

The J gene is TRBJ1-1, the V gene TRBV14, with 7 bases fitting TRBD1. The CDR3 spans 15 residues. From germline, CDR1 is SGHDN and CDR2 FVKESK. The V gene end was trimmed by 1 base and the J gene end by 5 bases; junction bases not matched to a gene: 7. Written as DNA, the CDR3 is TGTGCCAGCAGCCAAGTAGGGACAGTAAAAACTGAAGCTTTCTTT. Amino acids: CASSQVGTVKTEAFF.

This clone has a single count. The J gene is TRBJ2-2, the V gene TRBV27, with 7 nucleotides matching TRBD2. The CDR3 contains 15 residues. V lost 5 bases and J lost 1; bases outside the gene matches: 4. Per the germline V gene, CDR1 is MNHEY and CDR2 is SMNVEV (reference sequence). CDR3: CASSLADMNTGELFF. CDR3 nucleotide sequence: TGTGCCAGCAGTCTAGCGGACATGAACACCGGGGAGCTGTTTTTT.

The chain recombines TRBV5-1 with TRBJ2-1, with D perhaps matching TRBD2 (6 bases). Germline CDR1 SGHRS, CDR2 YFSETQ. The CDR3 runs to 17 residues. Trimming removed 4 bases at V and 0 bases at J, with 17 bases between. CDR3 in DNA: TGCGCCAGCAGCCCGACCGGGACTCGCAGCTCCTACAATGAGCAGTTCTTC. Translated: CASSPTGTRSSYNEQFF. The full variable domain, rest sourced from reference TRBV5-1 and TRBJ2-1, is KAGVTQTPRYLIKTRGQQVTLSCSPISGHRSVSWYQQTPGQGLQFLFEYFSETQRNKGNFPGRFSGRQFSNSRSEMNVSTLELGDSALYLCASSPTGTRSSYNEQFFGPGTRLTVL.

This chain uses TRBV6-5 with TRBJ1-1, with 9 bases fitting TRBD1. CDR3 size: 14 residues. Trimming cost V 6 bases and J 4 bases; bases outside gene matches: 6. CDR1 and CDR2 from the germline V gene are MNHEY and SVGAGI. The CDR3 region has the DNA TGTGCCAGCAGATTACAGGGGGCGGTCACTGAAGCTTTCTTT. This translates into CASRLQGAVTEAFF.

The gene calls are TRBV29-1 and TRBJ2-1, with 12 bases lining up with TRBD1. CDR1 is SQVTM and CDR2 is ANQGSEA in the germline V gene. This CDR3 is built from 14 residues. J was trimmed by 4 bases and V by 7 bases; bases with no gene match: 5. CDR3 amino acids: CSAKGQGAYNEQFF. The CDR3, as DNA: TGCAGCGCCAAGGGACAGGGGGCTTACAATGAGCAGTTCTTC.

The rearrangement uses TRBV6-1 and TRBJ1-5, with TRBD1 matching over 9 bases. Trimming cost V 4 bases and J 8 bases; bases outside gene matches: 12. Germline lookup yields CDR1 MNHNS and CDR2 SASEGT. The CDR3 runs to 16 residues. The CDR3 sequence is CASSANFGQGMEPQHF. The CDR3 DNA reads TGTGCCAGCAGTGCAAACTTCGGACAGGGGATGGAGCCCCAGCATTTT.

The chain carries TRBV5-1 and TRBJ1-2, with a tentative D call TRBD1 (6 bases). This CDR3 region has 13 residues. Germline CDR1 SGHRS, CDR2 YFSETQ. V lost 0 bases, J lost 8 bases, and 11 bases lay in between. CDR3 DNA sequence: TGCGCCAGCAGCTTGGCGGCAGGGGAGGGCTACACCTTC. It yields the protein CASSLAAGEGYTF.

CDR3 protein: CSVFRGGSDGYTF. CDR3 sequence (DNA): TGCAGCGTCTTTCGGGGGGGCTCGGATGGCTACACCTTC. The chain has TRBV29-1 and TRBJ1-2; possibly TRBD1 for D (6 bases). The length of the CDR3 is 13 residues. The V and J ends lost 6 bases and 6 bases respectively, with 17 bases between them. Per germline, CDR1 SQVTM and CDR2 ANQGSEA. The whole variable domain, filled in from reference TRBV29-1 and TRBJ1-2, reads SAVISQKPSRDICQRGTSLTIQCQVDSQVTMMFWYRQQPGQSLTLIATANQGSEATYESGFVIDKFPISRPNLTFSTLTVSNMSPEDSSIYLCSVFRGGSDGYTFGSGTRLTVV.

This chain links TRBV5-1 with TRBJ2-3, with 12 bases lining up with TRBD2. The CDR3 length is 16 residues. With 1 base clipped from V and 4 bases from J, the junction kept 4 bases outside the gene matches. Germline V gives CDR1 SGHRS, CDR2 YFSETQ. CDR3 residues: CASSLTGTSGSDTQYF. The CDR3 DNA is TGCGCCAGCAGCTTGACCGGGACTAGCGGGTCAGATACGCAGTATTTT.

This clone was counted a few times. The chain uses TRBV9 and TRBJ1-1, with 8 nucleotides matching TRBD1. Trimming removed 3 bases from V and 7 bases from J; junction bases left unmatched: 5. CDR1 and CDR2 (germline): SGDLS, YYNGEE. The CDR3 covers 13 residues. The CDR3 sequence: CASSAGQGVEAFF. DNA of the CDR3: TGTGCCAGCAGCGCAGGACAGGGAGTTGAAGCTTTCTTT.

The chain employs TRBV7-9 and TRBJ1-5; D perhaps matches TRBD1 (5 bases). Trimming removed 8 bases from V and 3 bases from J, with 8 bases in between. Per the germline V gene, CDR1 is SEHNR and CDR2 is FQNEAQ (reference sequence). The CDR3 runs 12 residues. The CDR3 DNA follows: TGTGCCAGCGACAGCCCCAATCAGCCCCAGCATTTT. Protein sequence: CASDSPNQPQHF.

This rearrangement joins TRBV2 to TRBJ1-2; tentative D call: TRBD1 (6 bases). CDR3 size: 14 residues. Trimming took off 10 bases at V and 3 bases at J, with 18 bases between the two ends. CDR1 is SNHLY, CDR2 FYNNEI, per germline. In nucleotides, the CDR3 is TGTGCCACCACAATGGGGGCGTACGACTATGGCTACACCTTC. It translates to CATTMGAYDYGYTF.

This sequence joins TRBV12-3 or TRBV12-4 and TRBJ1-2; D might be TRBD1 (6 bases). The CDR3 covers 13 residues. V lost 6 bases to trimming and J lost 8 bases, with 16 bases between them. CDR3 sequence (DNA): TGTGCCAGCAGCCTGGACAGTACTATGGGCTACACCTTC. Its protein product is CASSLDSTMGYTF.

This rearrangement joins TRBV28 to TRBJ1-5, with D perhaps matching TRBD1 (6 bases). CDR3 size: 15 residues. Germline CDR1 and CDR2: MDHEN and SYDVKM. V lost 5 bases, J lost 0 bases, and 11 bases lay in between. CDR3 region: CASSRTVDSNQPQHF. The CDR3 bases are TGTGCCAGCAGTCGGACAGTAGATAGCAATCAGCCCCAGCATTTT.